This T cell receptor (beta chain) comes out of a study of T cells in Graves' hyperthyroidism and ophthalmopathy. Each diagnosis was grounded in clinical symptoms, serum thyroxine and TRAb, thyroid ultrasound, and orbital computed tomography. Researchers took RNA transcripts and amplified the TCR beta CDR3 regions from them. The primer set for the first-round RT-PCR of the TCR CDR3 was HTBI. TCRdb re-derived calls from the multiplex PCR reads in MiXCR, one entry per CDR3 protein. The sample carries approximately 600,000 distinct CDR3 sequences, less than 25% recorded once. This clonotype was counted at least ten times. The antigen is undetermined. The study's findings and limits: A model of 13 V-J features distinguished ophthalmopathy from stable hyperthyroidism.

Between the trimmed V and J ends, which lost 3 bases and 3 bases, there was a span of 18 bases. Germline CDR1 reads DFQATT; CDR2 reads SNEGSKA (reference sequence). CDR3 length: 15 residues. The sequence was obtained from a man aged 25 to 45 with Graves' ophthalmopathy. Sequenced input: blood. The genes are TRBV20-1 and TRBJ2-7, with D perhaps TRBD2 (5 bases). CDR3 in DNA: TGCAGTGCTAGTGATACTCGGGGAGCTAACTACGAGCAGTACTTC. This codes for CSASDTRGANYEQYF.